The present T cell receptor beta chain was sequenced within a study of control samples from healthy donors and cancer patients. The protocol was immunoSEQ multiplex PCR, while the TCRdb copy is restricted to in-frame clones and leaves out a portion. The repertoire holds just over 150,000 clones, about 94% seen once, with 8.5% in the top ten. Regarding this clone: Other DNA variants within this sample encode the same CDR3.

Trimming cost V 0 bases and J 2 bases, with 5 bases left between them. Germline values: CDR1 SGDLS, CDR2 YYNGEE. The CDR3 has 13 residues. What was sequenced was blood. The J gene is TRBJ2-5, the V gene TRBV9; D not resolved. This clonotype was sampled from a woman in her thirties or forties in good health. DNA for the CDR3: TGTGCCAGCAGCGTAGGTCAACAAGAGACCCAGTACTTC. It translates to CASSVGQQETQYF.